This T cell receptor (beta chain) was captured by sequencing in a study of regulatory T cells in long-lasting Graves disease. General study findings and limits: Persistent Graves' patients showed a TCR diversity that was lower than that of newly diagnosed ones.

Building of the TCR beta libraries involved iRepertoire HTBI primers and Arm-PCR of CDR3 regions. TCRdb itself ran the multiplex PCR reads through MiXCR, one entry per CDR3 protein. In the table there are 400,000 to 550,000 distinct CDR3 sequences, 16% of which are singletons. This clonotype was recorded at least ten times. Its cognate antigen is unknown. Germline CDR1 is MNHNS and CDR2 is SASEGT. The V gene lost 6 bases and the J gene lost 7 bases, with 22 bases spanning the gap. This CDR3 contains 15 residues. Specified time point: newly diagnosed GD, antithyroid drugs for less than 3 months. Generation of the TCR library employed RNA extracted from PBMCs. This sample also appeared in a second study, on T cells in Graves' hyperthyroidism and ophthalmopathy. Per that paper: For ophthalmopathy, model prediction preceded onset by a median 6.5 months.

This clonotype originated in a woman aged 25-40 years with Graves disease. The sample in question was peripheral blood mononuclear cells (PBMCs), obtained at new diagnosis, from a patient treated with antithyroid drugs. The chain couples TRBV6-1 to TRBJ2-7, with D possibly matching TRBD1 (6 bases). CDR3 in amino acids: CASSPSTYTQGEQYF. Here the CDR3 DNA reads TGTGCCAGCAGCCCCTCCACGTACACCCAGGGGGAGCAGTACTTC.